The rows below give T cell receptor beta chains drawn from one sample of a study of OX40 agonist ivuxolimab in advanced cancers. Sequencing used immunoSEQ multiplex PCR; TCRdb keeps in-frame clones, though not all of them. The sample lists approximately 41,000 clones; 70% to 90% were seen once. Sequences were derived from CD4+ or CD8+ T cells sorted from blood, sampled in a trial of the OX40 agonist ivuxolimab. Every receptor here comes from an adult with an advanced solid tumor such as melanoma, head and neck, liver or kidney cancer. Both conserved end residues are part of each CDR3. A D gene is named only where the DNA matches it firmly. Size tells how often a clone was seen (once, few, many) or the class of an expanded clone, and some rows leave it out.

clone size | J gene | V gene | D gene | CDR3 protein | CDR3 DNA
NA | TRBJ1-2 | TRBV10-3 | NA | CAISEGDTGAF | TGTGCCATCAGTGAGGGGGACACCGGGGCCTTC
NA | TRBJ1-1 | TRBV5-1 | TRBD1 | CASSPRTGTVTEAFF | TGCGCCAGCAGCCCGCGGACAGGGACGGTCACTGAAGCTTTCTTT
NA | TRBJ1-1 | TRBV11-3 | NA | CASSHGADTEAFF | TGTGCCAGCAGCCACGGGGCCGATACTGAAGCTTTCTTT
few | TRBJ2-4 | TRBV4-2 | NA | CASSQATSAKNIQYF | TGTGCCAGCAGCCAAGCGACTAGTGCCAAAAACATTCAGTACTTC
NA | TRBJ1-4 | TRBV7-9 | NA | CASSLFRWVANEKLFF | TGTGCCAGCAGCTTATTTCGATGGGTTGCTAATGAAAAACTGTTTTTT
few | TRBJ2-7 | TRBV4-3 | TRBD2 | CASSQVILGTSGSYEQYF | TGCGCCAGCAGCCAAGTAATCCTCGGGACTAGCGGCTCCTACGAGCAGTACTTC
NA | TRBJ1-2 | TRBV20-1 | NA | CSARDLRGYTF | TGCAGTGCTAGAGACCTGAGAGGCTACACCTTC
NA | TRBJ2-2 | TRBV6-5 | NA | CASSSNTGELFF | TGTGCCAGTAGTTCCAACACCGGGGAGCTGTTTTTT
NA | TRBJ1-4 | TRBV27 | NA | CASRASGTFNEKLFF | TGTGCCAGCAGGGCCTCCGGGACCTTTAATGAAAAACTGTTTTTT
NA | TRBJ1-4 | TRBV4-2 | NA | CASSQAEGRTNEKLFF | TGTGCCAGCAGCCAAGCGGAAGGGAGAACTAATGAAAAACTGTTTTTT
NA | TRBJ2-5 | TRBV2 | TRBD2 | CASSKEASGGVGGETQYF | TGTGCCAGCAGTAAGGAGGCTAGCGGGGGTGTAGGAGGGGAGACCCAGTACTTC
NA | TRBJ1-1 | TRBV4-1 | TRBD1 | CASSRTGANGNTEAFF | TGCGCCAGCAGCCGAACAGGGGCGAATGGAAACACTGAAGCTTTCTTT
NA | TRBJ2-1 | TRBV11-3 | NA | CASSPQTSYNEQFF | TGTGCCAGCAGCCCCCAGACCTCCTACAATGAGCAGTTCTTC
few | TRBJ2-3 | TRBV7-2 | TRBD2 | CASSLQSGGHTDTQYF | TGTGCCAGCAGCTTACAAAGCGGGGGGCACACAGATACGCAGTATTTT
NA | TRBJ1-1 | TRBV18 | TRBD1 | CASSRTGGEDTEAFF | TGTGCCAGCTCACGGACAGGGGGAGAGGACACTGAAGCTTTCTTT
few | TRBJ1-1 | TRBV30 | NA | CAWSPANTEAFF | TGTGCCTGGAGTCCAGCGAACACTGAAGCTTTCTTT
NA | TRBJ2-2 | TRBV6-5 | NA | CASSYSGGAGELFF | TGTGCCAGCAGTTACTCAGGAGGGGCCGGGGAGCTGTTTTTT
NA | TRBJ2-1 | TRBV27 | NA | CASSLGRFSYNEQFF | TGTGCCAGCAGTTTAGGCAGGTTCTCCTACAATGAGCAGTTCTTC
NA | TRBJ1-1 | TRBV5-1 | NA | CASSLDGDYGGEAFF | TGCGCCAGCAGCTTGGACGGAGACTATGGGGGGGAAGCTTTCTTT
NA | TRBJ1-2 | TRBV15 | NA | CATSLQPGSYTF | TGTGCCACCAGCCTACAGCCTGGTAGCTACACCTTC
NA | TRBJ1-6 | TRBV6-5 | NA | CASSYSLDSSLHF | TGTGCCAGCAGTTACTCCCTTGACTCCTCCCTCCACTTT
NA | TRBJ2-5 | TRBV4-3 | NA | CASSQEPAETQYF | TGCGCCAGCAGCCAAGAACCTGCAGAGACCCAGTACTTC
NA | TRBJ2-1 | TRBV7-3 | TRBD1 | CASSRDSYNEQFF | TGTGCCAGCAGCCGGGACAGCTACAATGAGCAGTTCTTC
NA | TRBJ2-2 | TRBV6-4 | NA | CASLGRRSGPGGELFF | TGTGCCAGCCTCGGTCGGAGATCTGGACCGGGAGGGGAGCTGTTTTTT
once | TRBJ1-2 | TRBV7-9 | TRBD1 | CASSLGQGEAGYTF | TGTGCCAGCAGCTTAGGACAGGGGGAGGCTGGCTACACCTTC
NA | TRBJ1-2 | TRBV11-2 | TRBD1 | CASSRRQGGYTF | TGTGCCAGCAGCCGAAGACAGGGTGGCTACACCTTC
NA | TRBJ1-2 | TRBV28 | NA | CASSNRDGFYGYTF | TGTGCCAGCAGCAATAGGGACGGATTCTATGGCTACACCTTC
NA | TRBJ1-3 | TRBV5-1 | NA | CASSLDGDPGNTIYF | TGCGCCAGCAGCTTGGACGGTGACCCTGGAAACACCATATATTTT
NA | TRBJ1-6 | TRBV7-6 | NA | CASSPEGGNSPLHF | TGTGCCAGCAGTCCCGAGGGGGGGAATTCACCCCTCCACTTT
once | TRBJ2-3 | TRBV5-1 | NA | CASSLSGIGDTQYF | TGCGCCAGCAGCTTGTCCGGTATTGGGGATACGCAGTATTTT
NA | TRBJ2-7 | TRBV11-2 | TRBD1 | CASSLLQGQGFGEQYF | TGTGCCAGCAGCTTACTACAAGGACAGGGGTTTGGCGAGCAGTACTTC
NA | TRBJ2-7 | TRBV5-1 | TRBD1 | CASSQDRTSYEQYF | TGCGCCAGCAGCCAGGACAGGACATCCTACGAGCAGTACTTC
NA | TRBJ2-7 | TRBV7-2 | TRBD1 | CASSSNRGSYEQYF | TGTGCCAGCAGCTCAAACAGGGGGTCCTACGAGCAGTACTTC
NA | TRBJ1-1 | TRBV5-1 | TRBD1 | CASSWGQGNTEAFF | TGCGCCAGCAGCTGGGGACAGGGGAACACTGAAGCTTTCTTT
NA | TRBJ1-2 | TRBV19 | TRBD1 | CASSDRDYGYTF | TGTGCCAGTAGCGACAGGGACTATGGCTACACCTTC